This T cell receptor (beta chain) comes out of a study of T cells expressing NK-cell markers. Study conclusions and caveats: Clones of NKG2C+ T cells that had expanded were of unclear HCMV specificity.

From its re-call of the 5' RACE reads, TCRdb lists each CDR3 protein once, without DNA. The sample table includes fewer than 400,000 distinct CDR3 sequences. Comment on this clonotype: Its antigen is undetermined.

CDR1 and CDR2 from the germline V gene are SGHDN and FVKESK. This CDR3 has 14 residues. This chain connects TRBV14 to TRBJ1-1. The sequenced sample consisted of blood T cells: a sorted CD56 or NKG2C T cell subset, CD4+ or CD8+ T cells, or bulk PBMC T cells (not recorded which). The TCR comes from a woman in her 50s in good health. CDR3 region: CASSQDGGYTEAFF.